This T cell receptor beta chain was identified during a study of cytomegalovirus exposure and HLA in healthy donors (dated by TCRdb to the late 2010s). Background for the entire study: An earlier analysis of some 620 of the donors reported 276 Gb of sequence data and 95 million to 140 million unique TCR beta sequences obtained from 180 million or so T cells. An early release that covered roughly 600 HLA-typed donors contained approximately 300 gigabases of sequencing data and tens of millions of unique TCR sequences. Of the 300 to 400 genotyped donors, roughly 80% fell in the genetic ancestry cluster associated with self-reported Caucasian donors. The aim of the study was to test whether cataloging public T cell receptors could identify signatures of past pathogen exposure. The study profiled the T cell repertoires of under 850 subjects by immunosequencing and related them to cytomegalovirus serostatus. Along with the roughly 610-subject first cohort, a separate validation cohort of around 110 different subjects was used. The study combined high-throughput TCR immunosequencing, statistical association of individual TCRs with disease status, and machine learning to predict cytomegalovirus infection status. In a later analysis, previously published TCR beta repertoires from several hundred donors were re-analyzed and high-resolution HLA genotyping was added so that TCR occurrence patterns could be studied. In the later analysis, no new phenotypic data were used to find candidate immune exposures; instead, reliance was placed on TCR beta sequences and their occurrence across donors. An earlier analysis of fewer than 700 of the donors applied high-throughput TCR beta sequencing to assess whether each TCR beta V gene segment acted as functional or pseudogenic. Alongside the repertoire data, information on donor age, sex, ethnicity and CMV serostatus was compiled. A later genetic analysis took genome-wide SNP genotypes for about 55% of the 666 donors and used that subset as a discovery cohort. Every discovery cohort repertoire had been produced on one sequencing platform. Both class I and class II loci were covered by HLA typing, at four-digit resolution. Typing coverage differed by locus: A, B, C, DRB1 and DQB1 were typed in roughly 620-630 donors, DQA1 in about 500, DPA1 in 600 to 610, and DPB1 in 450 to 480. Four or five DR-DQ haplotypes were handled as single units for association and clustering because linkage in the cohort was strong. Among some 400 genotyped donors of the cohort, an average of approximately 200,000 unique TCR beta nucleotide sequences was sequenced per donor, of which about 19% were non-productive. Points the paper makes about the study in general: A group of highly shared sequence variants was considered likely to be a technical artifact of the sequencing pipeline. Broadly in line with IMGT annotations, most TCR beta V segments showed up in productive rearrangements about 87% or about 30% of the time in an earlier analysis of 450 to 600 of the donors. According to the authors, the approach could potentially be generalized to other disease states and immunological phenotypes. An association between a missense DCLRE1C variant and V-gene and J-gene trimming of TCR beta chains was found in a later genetic analysis and replicated in an independent cohort. In a later analysis, several top co-occurrence clusters were reported to appear linked to parvovirus B19, influenza, CMV and Epstein-Barr virus. Some IMGT-functional V segments, including TRBV6-2 and TRBV6-3, could not be distinguished by the 87-base-pair reads and were therefore excluded. The presence/absence analyses assumed that sequencing depth was roughly uniform across donors, and that assumption may not be true. Across donors, most TCR sequences were observed very rarely, whereas some public TCRs were present in many individuals. A few of the identified cytomegalovirus-associated TCR beta chains were confirmed in vitro to be specific for cytomegalovirus antigens. Correlated functional status among segregating V segments might be attributable to linkage disequilibrium, but an unknown experimental factor could not be ruled out. A later genetic analysis reported fewer N-insertions in productive TCRs among donors in an Asian-associated ancestry cluster than the approximately 670-donor mean. Strong co-occurrence of HLA alleles, especially DR and DQ, made assigning TCR associations to individual alleles difficult. HLA typing was unavailable for some donors at each locus, so association tests used only the typed subset. The classifier was reported to diagnose cytomegalovirus status with high specificity and sensitivity in both the original cohort and the validation cohort. In a later analysis, the rate of TCR association differed among HLA loci, with DRB1 alleles having the most associated TCRs and HLA-C alleles having the fewest. Only TCR beta chains were sequenced in this cohort, and the absence of alpha or paired-chain data limited detectable features. In a later analysis, most CMV-associated TCR beta chains were found to appear HLA-restricted, with HLA associations seemingly driven largely by CMV exposure. A further reported finding was that TCR beta sequences accurately predicted the HLA-A and HLA-B alleles for most subjects in the first cohort. Some 16 rarely observed V segments, including chromosome 9 orphons, were excluded from the earlier analysis of just under 600 of the donors because counts were too low. A later analysis associated about 16,000 TCR beta sequences with specific HLA alleles at a false discovery rate of 0.05. The only immune exposure information available for the cohort was CMV serostatus. A total of roughly 160 TCR beta chains were listed by the study as associated with cytomegalovirus. In a later analysis, HLA-associated TCR beta chains showed more clonal expansion and lower generation probabilities than non-associated chains that were equally common.

The protocol used for the library was the immunoSEQ multiplex PCR assay. The multiplex PCR relied on a mix of 60 forward primers for TCR Vbeta segments and 13 reverse primers for TCR Jbeta segments. Amplification of the CDR3 region of rearranged TCR beta genes was performed with a multiplex PCR assay on genomic DNA. The Illumina HiSeq System was used to sequence the amplified TCR beta libraries as 87-base-pair reads. Processing in the source paper ran as follows. A later analysis counted some 74 million unique TCR beta chains across the 690 or so repertoires, and 10 million to 12 million of these chains were shared by at least two donors. Raw reads were error-corrected and collapsed into unique sequences with a nearest-neighbor algorithm that merged closely related sequences to remove PCR and sequencing errors. CDR3 sequences were aligned to IMGT reference sequences to assign V, D and J gene segments. For a sequence to be retained, a match of at least six nucleotides to both a V gene segment and a J gene segment was required. A rearrangement counted as productive if the CDR3 had no stop codons and remained in frame with V and J, and every other rearrangement counted as non-productive. Following IMGT convention, CDR3 was defined as the stretch from the second conserved V-encoded cysteine up to the conserved J-encoded phenylalanine. Sequences without an unambiguous match to a single V gene segment were excluded from the earlier analysis of about 640 of the donors. In an earlier analysis of roughly 500 of the donors, V segments were called functional above 56.7% productive rearrangements and were called segregating when the between-donor standard deviation exceeded 5%. To diagnose cytomegalovirus status from the catalog of TCR beta chain sequences, a statistical classification framework was built. In a later analysis, V and J genes were assigned by comparing TCR nucleotide sequences against IMGT/GENE-DB human TR gene sequences. A later analysis assigned CDR3 sequences and most-parsimonious VDJ recombination scenarios with the TCRdist pipeline. In a later analysis, each TCR beta chain was defined by its CDR3 amino acid sequence together with its V-gene family, and reads lacking a unique V-gene family were excluded. In a later analysis, a few hundred highly shared, low-generation-probability nucleotide sequences were removed to address suspected cross-contamination and a sequencing artifact. A later analysis calculated a clonal expansion index for each public chain from normalized within-repertoire ranks of inferred template counts. Generation probabilities in a later analysis came from a VDJ recombination model fitted to out-of-frame rearrangements, and those results were checked against IGoR. In a later analysis, TCR-TCR, TCR-HLA and TCR-CMV co-occurrence was scored with hypergeometric tests, and a repertoire-size bias correction was applied to TCR pairs. To estimate false discovery rates, a later analysis permuted the HLA or CMV assignments 20 times. In a later analysis, co-occurring TCRs were grouped using DBSCAN, and TCRdist sequence similarity was added for clustering within HLA-allele-positive subsets. Repertoires with fewer than 30,000 or more than 120,000 public chains, plus five repertoires with anomalous nucleotide sharing, were excluded from co-occurrence clustering. TCRdb retrieved this table from immuneACCESS and kept in-frame rearrangements only. Not all clones are present; in checked studies, unresolved V genes account for under half, and no reason is known for the remainder. Clone size and the V and J calls come from that table; the DNA yielded D and trimming. Within this sample are approximately 100,000 clones, with around 80% of them counted one time only. The ten largest clones take up 2.5% to 3.5% of the sample.

Turning to this clone: Its antigen remains unidentified. The input lacks base qualities; no much larger clone sits a single base away.

The germline V gene (reference sequence) gives CDR1 as LNHDA and CDR2 as SQIVND. V lost 9 bases and J lost 0 bases, and the count of bases not matched to a germline gene is 8. Including the terminal cysteine and phenylalanine, the CDR3 comprises 17 residues. This entry keeps only the CDR3 DNA: 51 bases, framed from base 1. In total, 500 to 700 healthy bone marrow donors made up the cohort. Cohort members were all nominally healthy when sampled, although unrecorded immune exposures were likely present. The donor tested CMV seronegative, placing the donor among the 350 to 400 seronegative members of the cohort. Each donor provided a peripheral blood sample, and peripheral blood mononuclear cells were used for TCR beta sequencing. Genomic DNA was extracted from the blood cell samples with the Qiagen DNeasy Blood Extraction Kit.

Sequencing input: PBMCs. This sequence originates from a woman aged 40 to 49 in good health and CMV-seronegative. This receptor chain uses TRBV19 and TRBJ2-6, and TRBD1 matches 10 of the central bases. The DNA sequence is given as TGTGCCAGGAGGGGACAGGGGAAAAACTCTGGGGCCAACGTCCTGACTTTC. It encodes CARRGQGKNSGANVLTF.